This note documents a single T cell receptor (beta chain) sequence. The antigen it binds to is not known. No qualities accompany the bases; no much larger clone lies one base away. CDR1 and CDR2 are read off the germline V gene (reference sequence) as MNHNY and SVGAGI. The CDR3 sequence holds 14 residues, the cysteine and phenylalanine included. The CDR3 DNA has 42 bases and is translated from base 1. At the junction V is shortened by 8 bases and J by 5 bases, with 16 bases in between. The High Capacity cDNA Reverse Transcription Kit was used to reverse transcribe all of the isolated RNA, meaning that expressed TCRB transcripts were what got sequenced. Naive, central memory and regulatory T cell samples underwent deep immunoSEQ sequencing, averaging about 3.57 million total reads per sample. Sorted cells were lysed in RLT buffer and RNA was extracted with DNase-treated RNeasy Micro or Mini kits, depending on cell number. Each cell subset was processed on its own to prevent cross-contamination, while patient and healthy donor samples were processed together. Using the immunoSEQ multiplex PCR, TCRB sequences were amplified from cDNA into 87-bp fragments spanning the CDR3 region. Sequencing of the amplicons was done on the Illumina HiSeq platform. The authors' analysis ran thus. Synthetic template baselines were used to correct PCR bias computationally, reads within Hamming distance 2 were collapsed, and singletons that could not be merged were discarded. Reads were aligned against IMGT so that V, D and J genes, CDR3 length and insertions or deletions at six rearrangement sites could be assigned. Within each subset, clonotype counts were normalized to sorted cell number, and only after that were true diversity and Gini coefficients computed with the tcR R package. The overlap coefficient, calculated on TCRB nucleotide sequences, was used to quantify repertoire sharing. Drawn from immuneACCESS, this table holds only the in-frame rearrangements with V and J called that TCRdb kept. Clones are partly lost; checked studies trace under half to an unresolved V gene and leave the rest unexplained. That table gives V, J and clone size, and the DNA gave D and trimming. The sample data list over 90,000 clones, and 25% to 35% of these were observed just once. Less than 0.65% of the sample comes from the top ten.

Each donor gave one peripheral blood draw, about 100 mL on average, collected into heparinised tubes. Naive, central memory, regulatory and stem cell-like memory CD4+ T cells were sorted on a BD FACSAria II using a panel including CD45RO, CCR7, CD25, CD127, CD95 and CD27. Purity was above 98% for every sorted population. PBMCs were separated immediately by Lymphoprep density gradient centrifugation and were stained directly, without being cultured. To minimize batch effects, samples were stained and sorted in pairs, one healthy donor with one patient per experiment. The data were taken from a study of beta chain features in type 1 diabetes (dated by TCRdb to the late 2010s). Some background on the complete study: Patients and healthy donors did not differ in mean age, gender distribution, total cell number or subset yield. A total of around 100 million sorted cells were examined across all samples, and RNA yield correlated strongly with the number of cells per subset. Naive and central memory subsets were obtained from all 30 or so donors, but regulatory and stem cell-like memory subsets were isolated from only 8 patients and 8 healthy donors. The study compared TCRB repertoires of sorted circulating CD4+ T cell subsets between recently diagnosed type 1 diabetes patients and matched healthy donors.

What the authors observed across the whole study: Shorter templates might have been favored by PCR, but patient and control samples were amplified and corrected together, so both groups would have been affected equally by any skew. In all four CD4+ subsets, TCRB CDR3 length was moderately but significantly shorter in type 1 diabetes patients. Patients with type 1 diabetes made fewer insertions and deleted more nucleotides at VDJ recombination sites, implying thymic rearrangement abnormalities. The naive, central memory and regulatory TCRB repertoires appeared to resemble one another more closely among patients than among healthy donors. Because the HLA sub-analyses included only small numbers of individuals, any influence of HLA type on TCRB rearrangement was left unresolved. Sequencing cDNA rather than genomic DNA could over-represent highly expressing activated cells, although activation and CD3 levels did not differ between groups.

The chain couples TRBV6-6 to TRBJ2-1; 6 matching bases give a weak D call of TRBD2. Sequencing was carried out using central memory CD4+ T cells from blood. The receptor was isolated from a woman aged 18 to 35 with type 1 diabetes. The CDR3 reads CASRNRDLDNEQFF. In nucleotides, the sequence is TGTGCCAGCCGTAACCGGGACTTAGACAATGAGCAGTTCTTC.